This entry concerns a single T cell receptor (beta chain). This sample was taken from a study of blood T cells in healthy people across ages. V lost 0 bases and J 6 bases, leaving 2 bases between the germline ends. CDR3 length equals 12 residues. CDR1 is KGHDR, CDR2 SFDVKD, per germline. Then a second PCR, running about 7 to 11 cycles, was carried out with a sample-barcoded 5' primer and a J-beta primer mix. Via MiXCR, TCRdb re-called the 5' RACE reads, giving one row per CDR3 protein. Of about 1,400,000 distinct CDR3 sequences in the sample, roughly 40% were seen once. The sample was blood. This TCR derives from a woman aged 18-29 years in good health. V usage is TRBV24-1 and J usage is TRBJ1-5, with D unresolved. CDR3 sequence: CATSDLGQPQHF. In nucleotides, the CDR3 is TGTGCCACCAGTGATTTGGGTCAGCCCCAGCATTTT.